A selection of T cell receptor beta chains follows, all from one sample in a study of molecular identifiers for immune sequencing clone quantification. In TCRdb, the PCR reads were re-called with MiXCR into one record per CDR3 protein. The sample has about half a million distinct CDR3 sequences; about 22% are singletons. Sequenced input: naive CD8+ T cells from blood, with Jurkat cell RNA spiked in. The source is a human donor in good health. Some libraries in this study had Jurkat cell RNA spiked in. CDR3s include the opening cysteine and the closing phenylalanine or tryptophan. Each record gives: J gene, D gene, V gene, clone size, CDR3 protein, CDR3 DNA. D genes are given only for firm matches. Rows may omit the clone size; those that give it use once, few, many or a size class.

J: TRBJ1-5
D: -
V: TRBV6-2/TRBV6-3
size: few
CDR3: CAGSPTHNQPQHF
DNA: TGTGCCGGCAGCCCCACCCACAATCAGCCCCAGCATTTT

J: TRBJ2-6
D: -
V: TRBV30
size: few
CDR3: CAWSVFLGVTGANVLTF
DNA: TGTGCCTGGAGTGTATTTTTAGGAGTAACCGGGGCCAACGTCCTGACTTTC

J: TRBJ1-2
D: -
V: TRBV27
size: -
CDR3: CASSNYGGTYGYTF
DNA: TGTGCCAGCAGTAATTATGGGGGAACCTATGGCTACACCTTC

J: TRBJ1-1
D: -
V: TRBV5-4
size: few
CDR3: CASSLGHAGTEAFF
DNA: TGTGCCAGCAGCTTGGGTCACGCGGGAACTGAAGCTTTCTTT

J: TRBJ2-7
D: TRBD1
V: TRBV5-6
size: many
CDR3: CASRDGQARLYYEQYF
DNA: TGTGCCAGCCGGGACGGACAGGCTCGCCTCTACTACGAGCAGTACTTC

J: TRBJ1-5
D: -
V: TRBV7-2
size: many
CDR3: CASSLGGQQPQHF
DNA: TGTGCCAGCAGCTTAGGGGGCCAACAACCCCAGCATTTT

J: TRBJ2-1
D: -
V: TRBV11-2
size: few
CDR3: CASSSLVWGPGEQFF
DNA: TGTGCCAGCAGCTCACTTGTGTGGGGGCCCGGTGAGCAGTTCTTC

J: TRBJ2-3
D: -
V: TRBV6-2/TRBV6-3
size: many
CDR3: CASSGGPRADTQYF
DNA: TGTGCCAGCAGTGGGGGACCGCGGGCAGATACGCAGTATTTT

J: TRBJ2-3
D: TRBD2
V: TRBV3-1
size: many
CDR3: CASSQGTSRGDTQYF
DNA: TGTGCCAGCAGCCAAGGGACTAGCCGAGGGGATACGCAGTATTTT

J: TRBJ1-5
D: -
V: TRBV6-2/TRBV6-3
size: many
CDR3: CASTGFSNQPQHF
DNA: TGTGCCAGCACTGGGTTTAGCAATCAGCCCCAGCATTTT